This is a list of T cell receptor beta chains from one sample in a study of shared clonotypes between healthy human individuals. Profiled with immunoSEQ multiplex PCR; TCRdb holds only in-frame clones, not every one. The table records roughly 2 million clones, 95% of them present only once. Sequencing was carried out using naive CD4+ T cells sorted from blood. Receptors were obtained from a man aged 18 to 30 in good health. Each CDR3 is given without its conserved first and last residue. Each record gives: J gene, V gene, CDR3 protein.

>TRBJ1-2|TRBV10-1
ASSPNRGNGYT
>TRBJ2-1|TRBV7-9
ANPKRYNEQF
>TRBJ2-3|TRBV11-2
ASNLGVLDTQY
>TRBJ1-3|TRBV6-5
ASRRDSNSGNTIY
>TRBJ2-3|TRBV5-4
ASSRMPPLASFTVDTQY
>TRBJ2-5|TRBV11-2
ASSLGLAETQY
>TRBJ2-2|TRBV5-1
ASSQGTGSNTGELF
>TRBJ1-5|TRBV21-1
ASSNQPQH
>TRBJ2-7|TRBV7-2
ASSLTAGNIYEQY
>TRBJ2-2|TRBV4-2
ASSQVADRNTGELF
>TRBJ2-1|TRBV5-1
ASSSDSSYNEQF
>TRBJ1-2|TRBV6-1
ASSADSSYGYT
>TRBJ2-7|TRBV4-1
ASSQVGTDYEQY
>TRBJ2-5|TRBV23-1
ASSHGILGHSQETQY
>TRBJ2-1|TRBV18
ASSSETGTNEQF
>TRBJ2-1|TRBV6-6
ASSYLGGSSYNEQF
>TRBJ2-2|TRBV11-2
ASTERGGGTGELF
>TRBJ1-5|TRBV18
ASSPPGKNQPQH
>TRBJ2-6|TRBV7-2
ASSLEAGGATILT
>TRBJ2-3|TRBV6-5
ASSSGGRSTDTQY
>TRBJ2-5|TRBV5-1
ASSLGQAAKETQY
>TRBJ2-2|TRBV10-2
ASSRDRTNTGELF
>TRBJ1-1|TRBV28
ASTTPAEMNTEAF
>TRBJ2-5|TRBV10-3
ATTGGETQY
>TRBJ1-5|TRBV5-1
ASRATGKNEYSNQPQH
>TRBJ2-3|TRBV7-9
ASSSGLAGGTDTQY
>TRBJ1-1|TRBV30
AWRGTGVNTEAF
>TRBJ2-7|TRBV5-4
ASSLDSFYEQY
>TRBJ2-5|TRBV5-1
ASSLEPSGGQETQY
>TRBJ2-5|TRBV7-9
ASSSGQGAETQY
>TRBJ1-5|TRBV4-1
ASSQGTGTGGGQPQH
>TRBJ1-1|TRBV10-3
AISERPGGTEAF
>TRBJ2-7|TRBV6-1
ASRSEPVGTYEQY
>TRBJ1-3|TRBV19
ASSESTRAGNTIY
>TRBJ1-2|TRBV19
ASRKTETRVSGYT
>TRBJ2-3|TRBV15
ATSREGLGTDTQY
>TRBJ2-1|TRBV6-6
ASTLWGGSNEQF
>TRBJ1-6|TRBV2
ASSQEGGKANSPLH
>TRBJ2-7|TRBV2
ASSGTSGTIEQY
>TRBJ2-7|TRBV5-4
ASSPQTSGRDEQY
>TRBJ1-2|TRBV7-8
ASSLAGQSYGYT
>TRBJ2-1|TRBV7-9
ASSSLASGDNEQF
>TRBJ2-6|TRBV11-2
ASRLGGATTGANVLT
>TRBJ1-2|TRBV6-1
ASSRDRGEGYT
>TRBJ2-3|TRBV5-4
ASSITGISTDTQY
>TRBJ1-2|TRBV7-2
ASSSGGFGYT
>TRBJ2-1|TRBV11-2
ASSLTAGSYNEQF
>TRBJ1-1|TRBV7-9
ASSSTGFGAF
>TRBJ1-1|TRBV18
ASSPNPVKNTEAF
>TRBJ2-5|TRBV7-2
ASSPMETQY